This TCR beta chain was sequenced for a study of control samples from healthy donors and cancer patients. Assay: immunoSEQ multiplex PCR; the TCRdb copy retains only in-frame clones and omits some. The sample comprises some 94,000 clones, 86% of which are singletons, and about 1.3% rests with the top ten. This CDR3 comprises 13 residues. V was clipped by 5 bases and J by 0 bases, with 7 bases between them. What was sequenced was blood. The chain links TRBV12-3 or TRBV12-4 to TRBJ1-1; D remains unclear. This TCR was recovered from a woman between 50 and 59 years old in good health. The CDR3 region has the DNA TGTGCCAGCAGTCAGCGGTTGAACACTGAAGCTTTCTTT. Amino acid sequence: CASSQRLNTEAFF.